This T cell receptor (beta chain) was identified in a study of OX40 agonist ivuxolimab in advanced cancers. Study-wide context: Patients treated during dose escalation were battling hepatocellular carcinoma, melanoma, renal cell or head and neck cancer.

V was cut by 0 bases and J by 6 bases, with 15 bases left in between. The germline gives CDR1 MGHRA, CDR2 YSYEKL. The CDR3 covers 16 residues. Generated by immunoSEQ multiplex PCR, the TCRdb table keeps only in-frame clones and is missing some. Of some 49,000 clones in the sample, 70% to 85% were seen once. Exclusion applied to patients with autoimmune disease history or systemic immunosuppression. The sequence derives from an adult with an advanced solid tumor such as melanoma, head and neck, liver or kidney cancer. Sample: CD4+ or CD8+ T cells sorted from blood, taken in a trial of the OX40 agonist ivuxolimab. The gene calls are TRBV4-1 and TRBJ2-4; unclear D gene. The CDR3 coding sequence is TGCGCCAGCAGCCAAGATCTCGGCCGAGAATCAAACATTCAGTACTTC. It encodes CASSQDLGRESNIQYF.